This passage covers 13 T cell receptor beta chains from one sample sequenced in a study of cytomegalovirus exposure and HLA in healthy donors. Primers for the PCR totalled 60 Vbeta and 13 Jbeta. Here immunoSEQ multiplex PCR was the method, and the copy in TCRdb shows in-frame clones only, minus some. The repertoire table contains under 130,000 clones. Sequenced input: PBMCs. The receptors stem from a man aged 40-50 years in good health and CMV-seronegative.

V usage is TRBV7-9 and J usage is TRBJ2-3, with unresolved D. The CDR3 spans 15 residues. Trimming pared 1 base from V and 5 bases from J, leaving 13 bases between. Per germline, CDR1 SEHNR and CDR2 FQNEAQ (reference sequence). The CDR3 protein is CASSLVSRSGDTQYF. CDR3 in DNA: TGTGCCAGCAGCTTAGTATCGCGATCGGGAGATACGCAGTATTTT. Together with reference TRBV7-9 and TRBJ2-3, the CDR3 gives the full variable domain: DTGVSQNPRHKITKRGQNVTFRCDPISEHNRLYWYRQTLGQGPEFLTYFQNEAQLEKSRLLSDRFSAERPKGSFSTLEIQRTEQGDSAMYLCASSLVSRSGDTQYFGPGTRLTVL.

J is TRBJ2-7 and V is TRBV7-2; 7 nucleotides align to TRBD1. CDR1 and CDR2 (germline): SGHTA, FQGNSA. The CDR3 is 17 amino acids. V lost 0 bases and J lost 0; bases outside the gene matches: 8. CDR3 DNA sequence: TGTGCCAGCAGCTTAGCGCCAACAGGGACAGTCTCCTACGAGCAGTACTTC. Protein product: CASSLAPTGTVSYEQYF.

The gene calls are TRBV13 and TRBJ2-1, with D perhaps TRBD2 (6 bases). There are 16 residues in the CDR3. V shed 4 bases and J shed 7 bases, with 20 bases lying between them. The germline CDR1 and CDR2 sequences are PRHDT and FYEKMQ (reference sequence). For the CDR3, the DNA is TGTGCCAGCAGCTCTATCGGGGGACCCGGGGAGAATGAGCAGTTCTTC. Translated, it gives CASSSIGGPGENEQFF.

This chain connects TRBV21-1 to TRBJ1-2. TRBV21-1 is annotated as a pseudogene. This CDR3 region has 19 residues. The CDR3 is CASSNWVSSEGTGPDGYTF. CDR3 sequence (DNA): TGTGCCAGCAGCAATTGGGTTAGTTCGGAGGGTACGGGCCCAGATGGCTACACCTTC.

The chain links TRBV4-3 to TRBJ2-3, with a possible D match to TRBD2 (5 bases). With 0 bases removed from V and 6 bases from J, the gap between germline ends came to 19 bases. The CDR3 loop spans 17 amino acids. CDR1 and CDR2 (germline): LGHNA, YSLEER. The CDR3 is CASSQDLRTRAPDTQYF. CDR3 coding DNA: TGCGCCAGCAGCCAAGACCTACGCACTAGGGCACCGGATACGCAGTATTTT.

The chain recombines TRBV2 with TRBJ1-4; 9 bases fit TRBD1. The CDR3 consists of 15 residues. Trimming at V came to 6 bases and at J to 7 bases, leaving 9 bases not matched to a gene. Per the germline V gene, CDR1 is SNHLY and CDR2 is FYNNEI. CDR3 in DNA: TGTGCCAGCAGGCTCACGGGACAGGGAGTTGAAAAACTGTTTTTT. This translates into CASRLTGQGVEKLFF.

CDR3 nucleotides: TGTGCCAGCAGCCCTAGGACTAGCGGGGGGGCAGATACGCAGTATTTT. It translates to CASSPRTSGGADTQYF. The gene calls are TRBV5-4 and TRBJ2-3, with TRBD2 matching over 15 bases. After removal of 4 bases from V and 4 bases from J, the junction contained 4 bases not matched to a gene. This CDR3 is 16 amino acids long. Germline V gene lookup returns CDR1 SGHNT and CDR2 YYREEE (reference sequence).

The chain has TRBV5-1 and TRBJ2-1; TRBD2 matches 11 bases. V was clipped by 0 bases and J by 12 bases; unmatched bases: 14. This CDR3 has 17 amino acids. Germline CDR1 reads SGHRS; CDR2 reads YFSETQ. The DNA for the CDR3 is TGCGCCAGCAGCTTGGCCGGACTAGCGGGTAGCAATGACGGGCAGTTCTTC. This encodes CASSLAGLAGSNDGQFF.

The chain uses TRBV6-1 and TRBJ2-7; the match to TRBD2 covers 7 bases. CDR3 size: 14 residues. J lost 6 bases, V lost 3 bases, and 8 bases had no gene match. Germline V gene lookup returns CDR1 MNHNS and CDR2 SASEGT. The CDR3 DNA sequence: TGTGCCAGCAGTGATCTCAGGTCGGGGGGCGAGCAGTACTTC. Translated: CASSDLRSGGEQYF.

V usage is TRBV28 and J usage is TRBJ1-1; 7 bases are a match to TRBD1. This CDR3 spans 12 amino acids. Looked up from germline, CDR1 is MDHEN and CDR2 is SYDVKM. With V trimmed by 8 bases and J by 10 bases, 10 bases remained unmatched. The CDR3 DNA reads TGTGCCAGCGGGACAGTGGCCCTGAGAGCTTTCTTT. This sequence encodes CASGTVALRAFF.

The rearrangement links TRBV14 to TRBJ2-1; 16 bases match TRBD2. Germline V lookup: CDR1 SGHDN, CDR2 FVKESK. This CDR3 contains 19 residues. Trimming took 4 bases from V and 0 from J; bases not matched to a gene: 6. The CDR3 here is CASSPGTSGRGSSYNEQFF. CDR3 nucleotides: TGTGCCAGCAGCCCGGGGACTAGCGGGAGGGGGAGCTCCTACAATGAGCAGTTCTTC.

The gene calls are TRBV7-2 and TRBJ2-3, with TRBD1 matching over 9 bases. The CDR3 extends over 15 amino acids. Germline assignment: CDR1 SGHTA and CDR2 FQGNSA. V lost 5 bases and J lost 3; bases outside the gene matches: 6. For the CDR3, the DNA is TGTGCCAGCAGCACAGACAGGGGGGGAACAGATACGCAGTATTTT. Translated: CASSTDRGGTDTQYF.

The chain links TRBV7-8 to TRBJ2-1; 8 bases are a match to TRBD1. Germline V lookup: CDR1 SGHVS, CDR2 FQNEAQ. The CDR3 has 15 residues. Trimming cost V 5 bases and J 0 bases; bases outside gene matches: 3. In DNA form, the CDR3 reads TGTGCCAGCAGCCCTGACAGGGGCTCCTACAATGAGCAGTTCTTC. Translation gives CASSPDRGSYNEQFF.